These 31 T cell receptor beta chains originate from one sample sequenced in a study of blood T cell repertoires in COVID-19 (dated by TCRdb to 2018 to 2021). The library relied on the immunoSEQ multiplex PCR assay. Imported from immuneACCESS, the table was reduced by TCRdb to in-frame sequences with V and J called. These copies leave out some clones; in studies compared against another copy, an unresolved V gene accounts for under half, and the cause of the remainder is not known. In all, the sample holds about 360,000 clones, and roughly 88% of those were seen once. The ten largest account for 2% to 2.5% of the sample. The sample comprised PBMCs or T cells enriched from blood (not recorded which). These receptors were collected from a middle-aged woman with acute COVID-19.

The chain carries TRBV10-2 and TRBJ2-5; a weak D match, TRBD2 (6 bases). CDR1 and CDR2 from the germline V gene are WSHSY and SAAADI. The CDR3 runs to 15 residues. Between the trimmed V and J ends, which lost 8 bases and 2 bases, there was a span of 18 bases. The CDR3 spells CASYSSGLPQETQYF. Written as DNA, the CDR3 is TGCGCCAGCTATTCCTCGGGACTTCCACAAGAGACCCAGTACTTC.

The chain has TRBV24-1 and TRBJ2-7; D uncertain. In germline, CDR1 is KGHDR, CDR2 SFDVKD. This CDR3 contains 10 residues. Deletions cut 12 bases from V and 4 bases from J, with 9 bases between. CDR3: CAPRVYEQYF. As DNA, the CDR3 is TGTGCCCCCCGGGTTTACGAGCAGTACTTC.

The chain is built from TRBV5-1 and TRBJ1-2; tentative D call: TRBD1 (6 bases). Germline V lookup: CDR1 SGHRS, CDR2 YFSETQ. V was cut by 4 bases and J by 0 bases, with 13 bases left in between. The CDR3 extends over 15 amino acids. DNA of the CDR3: TGCGCCAGCAGCGCGGGCCAGGGGCCTAACTATGGCTACACCTTC. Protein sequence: CASSAGQGPNYGYTF.

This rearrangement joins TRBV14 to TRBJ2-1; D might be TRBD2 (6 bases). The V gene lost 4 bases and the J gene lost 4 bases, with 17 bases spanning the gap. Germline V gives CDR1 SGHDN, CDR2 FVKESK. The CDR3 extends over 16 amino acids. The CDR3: CASSPLLTGTYNEQFF. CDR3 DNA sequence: TGTGCCAGCAGCCCTCTCTTAACCGGGACTTACAATGAGCAGTTCTTC.

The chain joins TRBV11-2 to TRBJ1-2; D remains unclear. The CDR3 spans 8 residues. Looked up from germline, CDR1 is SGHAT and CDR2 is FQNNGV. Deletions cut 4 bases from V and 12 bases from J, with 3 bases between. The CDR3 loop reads CASSSNTF. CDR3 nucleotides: TGTGCCAGCAGCTCCAACACCTTC.

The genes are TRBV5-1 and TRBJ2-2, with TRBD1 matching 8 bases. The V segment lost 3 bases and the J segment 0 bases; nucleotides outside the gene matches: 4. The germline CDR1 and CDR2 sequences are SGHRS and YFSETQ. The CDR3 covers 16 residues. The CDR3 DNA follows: TGCGCCAGCAGCTCGCGGACAGGGACGAACACCGGGGAGCTGTTTTTT. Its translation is CASSSRTGTNTGELFF. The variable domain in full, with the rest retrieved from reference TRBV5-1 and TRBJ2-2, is KAGVTQTPRYLIKTRGQQVTLSCSPISGHRSVSWYQQTPGQGLQFLFEYFSETQRNKGNFPGRFSGRQFSNSRSEMNVSTLELGDSALYLCASSSRTGTNTGELFFGEGSRLTVL.

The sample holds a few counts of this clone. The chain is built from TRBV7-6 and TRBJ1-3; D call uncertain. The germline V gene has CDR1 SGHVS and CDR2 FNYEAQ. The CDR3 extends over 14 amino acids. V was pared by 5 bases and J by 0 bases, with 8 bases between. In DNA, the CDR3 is TGTGCCAGCAGCCGCCGGAGCTCTGGAAACACCATATATTTT. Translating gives CASSRRSSGNTIYF.

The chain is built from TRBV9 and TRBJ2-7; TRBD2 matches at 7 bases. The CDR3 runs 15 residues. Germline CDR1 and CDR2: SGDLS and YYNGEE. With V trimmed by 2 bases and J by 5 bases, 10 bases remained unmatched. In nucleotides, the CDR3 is TGTGCCAGCAGCGTCGGACTAGAACCTTCCAACGAGCAGTACTTC. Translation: CASSVGLEPSNEQYF. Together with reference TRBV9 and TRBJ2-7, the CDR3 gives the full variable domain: DSGVTQTPKHLITATGQRVTLRCSPRSGDLSVYWYQQSLDQGLQFLIQYYNGEERAKGNILERFSAQQFPDLHSELNLSSLELGDSALYFCASSVGLEPSNEQYFGPGTRLTVT.

This CDR3 is CASSQTQGAGGYTF. As DNA, the CDR3 is TGCGCCAGCAGCCAGACACAGGGGGCCGGCGGCTACACCTTC. V gene TRBV5-1 combines with J gene TRBJ1-2, with 9 bases identical to TRBD1. The V gene's germline CDR1 is SGHRS and CDR2 YFSETQ. CDR3 length: 14 residues. V lost 4 bases, J lost 8 bases, and 9 bases stayed unmatched.

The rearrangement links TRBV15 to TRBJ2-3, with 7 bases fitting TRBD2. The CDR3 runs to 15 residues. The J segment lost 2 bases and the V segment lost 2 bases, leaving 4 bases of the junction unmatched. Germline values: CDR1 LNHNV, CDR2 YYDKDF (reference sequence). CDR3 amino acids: CATSRYGTNTDTQYF. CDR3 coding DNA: TGTGCCACCAGCAGATACGGGACTAACACAGATACGCAGTATTTT.

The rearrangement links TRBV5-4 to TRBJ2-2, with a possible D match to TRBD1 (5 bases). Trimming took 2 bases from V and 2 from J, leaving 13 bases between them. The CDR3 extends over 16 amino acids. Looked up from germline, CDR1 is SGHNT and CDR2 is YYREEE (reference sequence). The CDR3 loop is CASSLFPGANTGELFF. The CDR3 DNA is TGTGCCAGCAGCTTATTCCCTGGGGCTAACACCGGGGAGCTGTTTTTT. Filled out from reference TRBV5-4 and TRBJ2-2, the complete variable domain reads ETGVTQSPTHLIKTRGQQVTLRCSSQSGHNTVSWYQQALGQGPQFIFQYYREEENGRGNFPPRFSGLQFPNYSSELNVNALELDDSALYLCASSLFPGANTGELFFGEGSRLTVL.

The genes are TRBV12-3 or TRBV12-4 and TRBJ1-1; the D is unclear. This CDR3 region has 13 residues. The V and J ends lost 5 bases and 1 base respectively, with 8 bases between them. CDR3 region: CASSRQENTEAFF. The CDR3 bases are TGTGCCAGCAGTCGGCAGGAGAACACTGAAGCTTTCTTT.

The CDR3 coding sequence is TGCAGCATAAAAACAGGCGCGAACACCGGGGAGCTGTTTTTT. Translating gives CSIKTGANTGELFF. The rearrangement uses TRBV29-1 and TRBJ2-2; TRBD1 might be the D (5 bases). V was trimmed by 8 bases and J by 0 bases, leaving 13 bases between them. This CDR3 is 14 amino acids long. Per germline, CDR1 SQVTM and CDR2 ANQGSEA.

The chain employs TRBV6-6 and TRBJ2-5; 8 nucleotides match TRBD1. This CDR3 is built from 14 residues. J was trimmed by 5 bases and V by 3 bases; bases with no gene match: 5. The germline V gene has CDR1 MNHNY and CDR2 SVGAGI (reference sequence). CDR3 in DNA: TGTGCCAGCAGTTATGCAGGGGGCATGGAGACCCAGTACTTC. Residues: CASSYAGGMETQYF.

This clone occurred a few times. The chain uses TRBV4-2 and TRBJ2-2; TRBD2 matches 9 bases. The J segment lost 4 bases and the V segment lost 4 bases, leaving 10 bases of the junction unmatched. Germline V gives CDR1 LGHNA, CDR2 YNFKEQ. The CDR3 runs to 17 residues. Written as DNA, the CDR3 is TGTGCCAGCAGCCTGGGGTACGGGACTAGCAGCACCGGGGAGCTGTTTTTT. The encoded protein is CASSLGYGTSSTGELFF.

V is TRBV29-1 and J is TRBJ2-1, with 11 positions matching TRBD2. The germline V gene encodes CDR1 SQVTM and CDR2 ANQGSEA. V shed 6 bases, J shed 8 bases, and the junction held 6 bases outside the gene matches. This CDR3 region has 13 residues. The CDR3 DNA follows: TGCAGCGTATCGACTAGCGGGGTGGATGAGCAGTTCTTC. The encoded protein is CSVSTSGVDEQFF.

The CDR3 spells CASSLGDTIYF. CDR3 nucleotide sequence: TGTGCCAGCAGTTTGGGAGACACCATATATTTT. This sequence joins TRBV12-3 or TRBV12-4 and TRBJ1-3; D gene ambiguous. The CDR3 is made up of 11 amino acids. V was clipped by 3 bases and J by 8 bases, with 5 bases between them.

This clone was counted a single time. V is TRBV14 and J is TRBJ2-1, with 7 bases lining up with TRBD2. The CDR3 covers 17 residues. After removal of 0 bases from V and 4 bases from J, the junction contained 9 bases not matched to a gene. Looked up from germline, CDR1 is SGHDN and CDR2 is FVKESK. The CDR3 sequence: CASSQEGGSLLYNEQFF. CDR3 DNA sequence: TGTGCCAGCAGCCAAGAGGGGGGGAGCCTCTTATACAATGAGCAGTTCTTC.

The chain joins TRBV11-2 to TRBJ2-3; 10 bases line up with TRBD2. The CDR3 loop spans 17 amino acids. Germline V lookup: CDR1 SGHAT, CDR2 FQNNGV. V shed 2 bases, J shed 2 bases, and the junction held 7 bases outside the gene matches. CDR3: CASSLPIAGGITDTQYF. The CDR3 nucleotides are TGTGCCAGCAGCTTACCAATAGCGGGGGGAATCACAGATACGCAGTATTTT.

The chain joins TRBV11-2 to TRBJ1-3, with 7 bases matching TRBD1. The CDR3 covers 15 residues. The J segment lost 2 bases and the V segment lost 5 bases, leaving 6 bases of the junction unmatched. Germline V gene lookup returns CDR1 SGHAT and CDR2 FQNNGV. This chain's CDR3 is CASSKVQGTGNTIYF. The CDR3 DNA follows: TGTGCCAGCAGCAAGGTACAGGGGACTGGAAACACCATATATTTT.

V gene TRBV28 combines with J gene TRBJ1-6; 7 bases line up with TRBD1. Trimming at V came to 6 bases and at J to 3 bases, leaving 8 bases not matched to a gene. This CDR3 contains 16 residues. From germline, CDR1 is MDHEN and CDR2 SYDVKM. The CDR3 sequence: CASRTQTGFYNSPLHF. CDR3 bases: TGTGCCAGCAGGACTCAGACAGGGTTCTATAATTCACCCCTCCACTTT. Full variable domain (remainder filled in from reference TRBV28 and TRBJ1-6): DVKVTQSSRYLVKRTGEKVFLECVQDMDHENMFWYRQDPGLGLRLIYFSYDVKMKEKGDIPEGYSVSREKKERFSLILESASTNQTSMYLCASRTQTGFYNSPLHFGNGTRLTVT.

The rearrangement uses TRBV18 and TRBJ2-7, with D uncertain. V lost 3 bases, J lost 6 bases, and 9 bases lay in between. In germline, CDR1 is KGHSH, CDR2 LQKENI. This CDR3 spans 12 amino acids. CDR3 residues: CASSPAVTEQYF. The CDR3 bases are TGTGCCAGCTCACCGGCGGTCACCGAGCAGTACTTC.

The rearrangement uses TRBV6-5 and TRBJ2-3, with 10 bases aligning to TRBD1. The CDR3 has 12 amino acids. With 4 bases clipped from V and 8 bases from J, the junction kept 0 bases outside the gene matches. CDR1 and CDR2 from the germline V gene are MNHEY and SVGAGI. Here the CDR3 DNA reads TGTGCCAGCAGTTGGACAGGGGGTACGCAGTATTTT. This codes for CASSWTGGTQYF.

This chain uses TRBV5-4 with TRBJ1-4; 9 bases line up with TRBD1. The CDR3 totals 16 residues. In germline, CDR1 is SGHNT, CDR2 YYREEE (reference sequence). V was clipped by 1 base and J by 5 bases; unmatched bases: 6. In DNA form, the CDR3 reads TGTGCCAGCAGCTTGTCCCTGGACAGGGGAAATGAAAAACTGTTTTTT. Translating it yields CASSLSLDRGNEKLFF.

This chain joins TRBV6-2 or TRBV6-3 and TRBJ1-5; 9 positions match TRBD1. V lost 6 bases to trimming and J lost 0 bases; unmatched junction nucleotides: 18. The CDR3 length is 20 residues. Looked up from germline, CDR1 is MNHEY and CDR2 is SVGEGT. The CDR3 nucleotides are TGTGCCAGCAGCCCACGGGCTCGGGACAGGGATTATTATAGCAATCAGCCCCAGCATTTT. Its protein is CASSPRARDRDYYSNQPQHF.

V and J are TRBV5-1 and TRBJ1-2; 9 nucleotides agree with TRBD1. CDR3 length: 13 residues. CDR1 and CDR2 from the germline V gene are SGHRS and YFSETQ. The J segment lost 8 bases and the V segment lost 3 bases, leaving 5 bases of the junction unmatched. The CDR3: CASSSDRGGGYTF. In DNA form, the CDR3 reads TGCGCCAGCAGCTCGGACAGGGGAGGGGGCTACACCTTC.

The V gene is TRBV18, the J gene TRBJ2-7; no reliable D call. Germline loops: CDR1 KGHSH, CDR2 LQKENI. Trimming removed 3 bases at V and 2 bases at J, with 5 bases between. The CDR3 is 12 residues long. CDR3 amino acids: CASSPPTYEQYF. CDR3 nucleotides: TGTGCCAGCTCACCTCCCACCTACGAGCAGTACTTC.

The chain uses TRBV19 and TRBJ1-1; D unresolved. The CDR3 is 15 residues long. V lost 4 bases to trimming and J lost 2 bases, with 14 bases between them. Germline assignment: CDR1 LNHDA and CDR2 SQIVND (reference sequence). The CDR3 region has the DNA TGTGCCAGTAGTAGGAACGTCGGAGCCAACACTGAAGCTTTCTTT. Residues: CASSRNVGANTEAFF.

The CDR3: CATTGSTEAFF. In nucleotides, the CDR3 is TGTGCCACCACCGGGAGTACTGAAGCTTTCTTT. This chain links TRBV10-3 with TRBJ1-1; D gene ambiguous. There are 11 residues in the CDR3. Germline CDR1 ENHRY, CDR2 SYGVKD. Trimming stripped 10 bases from V and 5 bases from J, with 11 bases between.

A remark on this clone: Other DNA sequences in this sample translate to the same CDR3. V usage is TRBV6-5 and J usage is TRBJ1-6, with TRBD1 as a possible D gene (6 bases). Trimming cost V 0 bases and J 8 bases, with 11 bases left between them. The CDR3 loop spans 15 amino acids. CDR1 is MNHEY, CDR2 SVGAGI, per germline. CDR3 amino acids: CASSYSGRGDSPLHF. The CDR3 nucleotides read TGTGCCAGCAGTTACTCGGGCAGGGGTGATTCACCCCTCCACTTT.

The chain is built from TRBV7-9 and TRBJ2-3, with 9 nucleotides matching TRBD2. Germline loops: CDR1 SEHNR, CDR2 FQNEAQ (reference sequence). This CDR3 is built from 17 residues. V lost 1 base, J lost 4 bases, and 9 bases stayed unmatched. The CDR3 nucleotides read TGTGCCAGCAGCTTAGGAGGTAGCGGGGGTATGGCAGATACGCAGTATTTT. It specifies CASSLGGSGGMADTQYF.